This TCR beta chain was sequenced during a study of blood T cell repertoires in COVID-19. Measured with immunoSEQ multiplex PCR; TCRdb has only the in-frame clones, and not every one. Found here are about 170,000 clones, under 80% of them singletons; the top ten hold 2.8%. Germline V lookup: CDR1 MNHEY, CDR2 SVGAGI. CDR3 size: 14 residues. V lost 6 bases to trimming and J lost 1 base, with 12 bases between them. The chain employs TRBV6-5 and TRBJ1-2; D perhaps matches TRBD1 (5 bases). This receptor was taken from a man in his 70s with acute or convalescent COVID-19. The source material was peripheral blood. The DNA of the CDR3 is TGTGCCAGCAGCAGGGAAAAATTTAACTATGGCTACACCTTC. Translation: CASSREKFNYGYTF.